The sequence of this T cell receptor beta chain was determined in a study of blood T cell repertoires in COVID-19. Study as a whole: PBMCs, B-cell-depleted T cells, or T cells provided the cDNA or gDNA that made up the material.

As originally analysed: Reference gene primer amplification gave estimated nucleated cell counts. The data were produced by immunoSEQ multiplex PCR, yet TCRdb's version contains in-frame clones alone and is incomplete. The V and J calls and the clone size are those of that table, but D and trimming were determined from the DNA. This table has a few hundred thousand clones, around 90% appearing once. Each participant's cohort was designated according to participant-reported clinical history. J lost 5 bases, V lost 8 bases, and 4 bases had no gene match. This CDR3 is built from 11 residues. CDR1 GTSNPN and CDR2 SVGIG come from the germline V gene (reference sequence). Only one count was recorded for this clone.

The TCR originated in a young woman who had recovered from COVID-19. The sequenced sample consisted of PBMCs or T cells enriched from blood (not recorded which). The gene calls are TRBV30 and TRBJ1-1; TRBD1 aligns across 8 bases. Here the CDR3 reads CAANRGTEAFF. DNA of the CDR3: TGTGCCGCGAACAGGGGGACTGAAGCTTTCTTT.